This section outlines one T cell receptor beta chain sequence together with its context. The antigen is unknown. This record belongs to a study of cytomegalovirus exposure and HLA in healthy donors. Study results and caveats: As a later analysis showed, several of the most significant clusters appeared to be linked to common viral pathogens.

With 60 Vbeta and 13 Jbeta primers, the PCR was carried out. Per the original methods: A follow-up analysis tallied about 80 million unique TCR beta chains, about 11 million shared. TCRdb keeps only in-frame clones here, not all; method: immunoSEQ multiplex PCR. Clonal size and the V and J genes are those of that table, whereas D and trimming came from the DNA. The data contain 190,000 or so clones, 75% to 85% of them seen just once; the ten biggest clones take up approximately 0.4%. This sequence was found in a male donor in good health and CMV-seropositive. Material for sequencing was PBMCs.

CDR3 sequence reads: CASSIAGGPSHEQFF. CDR3 bases: TGTGCCAGCAGTATAGCGGGGGGGCCGTCCCACGAGCAGTTCTTC. The V gene is TRBV25-1, the J gene TRBJ2-1; 11 nucleotides line up with TRBD2. Germline V gene sequence: CDR1 MGHDK, CDR2 SYGVNS. The J segment lost 10 bases and the V segment lost 5 bases, leaving 10 bases of the junction unmatched. The CDR3 has 15 amino acids.